This entry features one T cell receptor (beta chain) sequence. Other nucleotide sequences from this sample produce the same CDR3. V lost 0 bases and J lost 5, with 10 bases in between. The CDR3 spans 14 residues. Germline CDR1 KGHSH, CDR2 LQKENI. These data are taken from a study of OX40 agonist ivuxolimab in advanced cancers. Study-level background: A partial response was reached by three patients: one with hepatocellular carcinoma and two with cutaneous melanoma.

Repertoires were generated with immunoSEQ multiplex PCR, while TCRdb's copy carries only in-frame clones and drops some. Of tens of thousands of clones in the sample, about 93% are singletons; the top ten hold 5.5% to 7%. This receptor was identified in an adult with an advanced solid tumor such as melanoma, head and neck, liver or kidney cancer. J is TRBJ1-2 and V is TRBV18; possibly TRBD1 for D (5 bases). The material sequenced was CD4+ or CD8+ T cells sorted from blood, taken in a trial of the OX40 agonist ivuxolimab. CDR3 amino acids: CASSPPGQGYGYTF. The CDR3 DNA follows: TGTGCCAGCTCACCACCGGGCCAGGGATATGGCTACACCTTC.